The source of this T cell receptor (beta chain) is a study of blood T cell repertoires in COVID-19. The CDR3 has 17 residues. V lost 3 bases, J lost 6 bases, and 23 bases lay in between. Germline-derived CDR1 and CDR2 are KGHSH and LQKENI. The repertoire was sequenced with immunoSEQ multiplex PCR; TCRdb's copy has only in-frame clones and lacks some. The sample consists of approximately 92,000 clones, about 83% of them appearing once. The rearrangement links TRBV18 to TRBJ1-1; D remains ambiguous. This clonotype was sampled from a man between 65 and 80 years old with active or convalescent COVID-19. Sequenced input: peripheral blood. The CDR3 sequence is CASSPFSMGTAGAEAFF. The CDR3 DNA reads as TGTGCCAGCTCACCGTTTTCGATGGGAACCGCCGGGGCTGAAGCTTTCTTT.